A single sample is the source of the 14 T cell receptor beta chains below, sequenced in a study of vaccination effects on CD4 cells after COVID-19. Sequencing used immunoSEQ multiplex PCR; TCRdb keeps in-frame clones, though not all of them. The sample has nearly 25,000 clones, 69% seen once. Their recognized antigens are unknown. Sequencing followed a ViraFEST assay step that expanded antigen-specific CD4+ T cells with viral peptide pools. Scientists isolated CD4+ T cells after a roughly nine-day culture period ended. As their vaccination, participants received two doses of either BNT162b2 or mRNA-1273. The specimen comprised CD4+ T cells from PBMCs cultured with SARS-CoV-2 spike peptides, sampled after COVID-19 vaccination. The source is a human donor who received a COVID-19 vaccine.

As concerns this clone: Other DNA variants within this sample encode the same CDR3. The chain couples TRBV12-3 or TRBV12-4 to TRBJ1-1; unclear D gene. Trimming removed 3 bases from V and 1 base from J, with 3 bases in between. The CDR3 spans 12 residues. CDR3 DNA sequence: TGTGCCAGCAGTTTCTGGAACACTGAAGCTTTCTTT. Residues: CASSFWNTEAFF.

V usage is TRBV20-1 and J usage is TRBJ1-2, with 9 bases fitting TRBD1. V lost 3 bases, J lost 4 bases, and 3 bases stayed unmatched. CDR1 is DFQATT, CDR2 SNEGSKA, per germline (reference sequence). CDR3 length: 13 amino acids. The CDR3 nucleotides read TGCAGTGCTAGTGACAGGGGGATCTATGGCTACACCTTC. Its protein is CSASDRGIYGYTF.

The sample holds a few counts of this clone. This rearrangement joins TRBV12-5 to TRBJ2-2; 7 positions match TRBD1. CDR1 and CDR2 from the germline V gene are LGHNT and FRNRAP. The CDR3 length is 15 residues. Unmatched junction bases numbered 5, after V lost 6 bases and J lost 1 base. CDR3 residues: CASGTRQGNTGELFF. Written as DNA, the CDR3 is TGTGCTAGTGGGACCCGACAGGGGAACACCGGGGAGCTGTTTTTT.

This clone appeared a single time. The chain couples TRBV5-4 to TRBJ2-1; the D call may be TRBD1 or TRBD2 (6 bases each). Germline assignment: CDR1 SGHNT and CDR2 YYREEE (reference sequence). The CDR3 is 13 residues long. Trimming shortened V by 2 bases and J by 9 bases, and 12 bases separated the two germline ends. DNA of the CDR3: TGTGCCAGCAGCTTCGGGGGCGAAGTTGAGCAGTTCTTC. Translated: CASSFGGEVEQFF.

The chain is built from TRBV6-5 and TRBJ1-2, with a weak D call TRBD1 (5 bases). V gave up 2 bases and J gave up 7 bases, with 20 bases separating them. In germline, CDR1 is MNHEY, CDR2 SVGAGI. The CDR3 has 16 amino acids. The CDR3 sequence is CASSYDPRATPGGYTF. DNA for the CDR3: TGTGCCAGCAGTTACGATCCCAGGGCCACACCGGGTGGCTACACCTTC.

This chain links TRBV2 with TRBJ1-1; D is unclear. Germline CDR1 SNHLY, CDR2 FYNNEI. Trimming pared 3 bases from V and 1 base from J, leaving 9 bases between. This CDR3 spans 14 amino acids. CDR3 coding DNA: TGTGCCAGCAGTGATATATCAGCGAACACTGAAGCTTTCTTT. Translation gives CASSDISANTEAFF.

The chain combines TRBV19 with TRBJ2-7, with 7 bases identical to TRBD1. Trimming took 4 bases from V and 2 from J; bases not matched to a gene: 5. The CDR3 spans 14 residues. The germline CDR1 and CDR2 sequences are LNHDA and SQIVND (reference sequence). The CDR3 reads CASSTPGQPYEQYF. DNA for the CDR3: TGTGCCAGTAGTACACCGGGACAGCCCTACGAGCAGTACTTC.

This clone showed up just a few times. The chain couples TRBV6-6 to TRBJ1-6, with 9 bases matching TRBD1. Germline trimming cut 5 bases from V and 8 bases from J; bases unmatched to any gene: 7. This CDR3 has 15 amino acids. Germline-derived CDR1 and CDR2 are MNHNY and SVGAGI (reference sequence). CDR3 sequence reads: CASSQTGGGYSPLHF. The CDR3 DNA follows: TGTGCCAGCAGTCAAACAGGGGGCGGATATTCACCCCTCCACTTT.

The chain has TRBV9 and TRBJ2-1, with 8 positions matching TRBD2. The CDR3 has 14 residues. V was pared by 0 bases and J by 7 bases, with 3 bases of the junction left unmatched. The germline V gene has CDR1 SGDLS and CDR2 YYNGEE. The CDR3 loop reads CASSVALAENEQFF. As DNA, the CDR3 is TGTGCCAGCAGCGTAGCACTAGCGGAGAATGAGCAGTTCTTC.

The chain combines TRBV6-1 with TRBJ1-2; no firm D call. V lost 2 bases to trimming and J lost 3 bases, with 10 bases between them. Germline-derived CDR1 and CDR2 are MNHNS and SASEGT. The CDR3 spans 14 residues. The chain's CDR3 is CASSELRSDYGYTF. Here the CDR3 DNA reads TGTGCCAGCAGTGAACTAAGGAGTGACTATGGCTACACCTTC.

The V and J genes are TRBV5-1 and TRBJ2-5; possible D gene TRBD2, 6 bases. This CDR3 is built from 13 residues. Trimming cost V 3 bases and J 2 bases, with 8 bases left between them. The germline V gene encodes CDR1 SGHRS and CDR2 YFSETQ. The CDR3 protein is CASSWDLQETQYF. The CDR3 DNA reads TGCGCCAGCAGCTGGGACTTACAAGAGACCCAGTACTTC. Looking up the rest from reference TRBV5-1 and TRBJ2-5 gives the full variable domain: KAGVTQTPRYLIKTRGQQVTLSCSPISGHRSVSWYQQTPGQGLQFLFEYFSETQRNKGNFPGRFSGRQFSNSRSEMNVSTLELGDSALYLCASSWDLQETQYFGPGTRLLVL.

V is TRBV11-2 and J is TRBJ2-2; possible D gene TRBD2, 5 bases. This CDR3 has 20 residues. V lost 0 bases and J 4 bases, leaving 24 bases between the germline ends. Germline V lookup: CDR1 SGHAT, CDR2 FQNNGV. The CDR3 here is CASSLDPASTSLGGTGELFF. The CDR3 coding sequence is TGTGCCAGCAGCTTAGATCCGGCTAGCACCTCCCTCGGTGGCACCGGGGAGCTGTTTTTT.

The chain employs TRBV6-6 and TRBJ1-3; TRBD1 is a possible D gene (5 bases). Trimming pared 6 bases from V and 0 bases from J, leaving 12 bases between. The germline gives CDR1 MNHNY, CDR2 SVGAGI (reference sequence). The CDR3 length is 15 residues. CDR3 coding DNA: TGTGCCAGCAGACCACAGGACCTCTCTGGAAACACCATATATTTT. Translated, it gives CASRPQDLSGNTIYF.

This clone was observed a handful of times. The genes are TRBV6-5 and TRBJ1-5; the match to TRBD1 covers 8 bases. The CDR3 runs 15 residues. V shed 5 bases and J 2 bases; nucleotides not matched to a gene: 5. CDR1 is MNHEY and CDR2 is SVGAGI in the germline V gene. The CDR3 region is CASSMTGVGNQPQHF. In DNA form, the CDR3 reads TGTGCCAGCAGTATGACAGGGGTTGGCAATCAGCCCCAGCATTTT.